This T cell receptor beta chain appears in the sequencing data of a study of T cell responses to AZD1222 COVID-19 vaccine. Points from the study as a whole: The donors showed a predominance of white British ancestry and of females, with possible underestimation of clonal diversity. Only five to seven AZD1222 recipients tested seropositive at baseline.

Trimming pared 8 bases from V and 7 bases from J, leaving 11 bases between. CDR3 size: 11 residues. Data came from immunoSEQ multiplex PCR; TCRdb stores just in-frame clones and leaves some out. The sample lists about 70,000 clones, around nine tenths seen once, with 1.3% in the top ten. This clone has only one observation. As yet, its antigen is unknown. The source material was peripheral blood, sampled 28 days after the second AZD1222 dose. The rearrangement uses TRBV12-3 or TRBV12-4 and TRBJ1-1, with D unresolved. The TCR comes from an adult who received the AZD1222 COVID-19 vaccine. The CDR3 nucleotides read TGTGCCAGCGGTTCCGATGATGAAGCTTTCTTT. Its protein is CASGSDDEAFF.